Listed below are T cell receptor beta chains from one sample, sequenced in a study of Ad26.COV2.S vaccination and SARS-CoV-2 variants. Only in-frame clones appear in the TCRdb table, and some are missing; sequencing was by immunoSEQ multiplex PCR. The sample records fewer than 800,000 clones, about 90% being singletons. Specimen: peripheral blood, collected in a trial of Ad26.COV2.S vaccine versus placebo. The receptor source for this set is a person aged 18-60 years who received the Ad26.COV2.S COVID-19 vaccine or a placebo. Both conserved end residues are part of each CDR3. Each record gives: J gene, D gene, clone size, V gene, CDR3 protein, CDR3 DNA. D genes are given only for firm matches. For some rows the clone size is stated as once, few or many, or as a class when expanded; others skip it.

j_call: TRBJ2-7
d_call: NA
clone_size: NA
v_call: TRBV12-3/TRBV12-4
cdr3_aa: CASSLAREQYF
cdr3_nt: TGTGCCAGCAGTTTAGCGCGCGAGCAGTACTTC

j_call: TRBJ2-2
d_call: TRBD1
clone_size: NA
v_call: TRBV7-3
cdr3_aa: CASSLDRGTGELFF
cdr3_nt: TGTGCCAGCAGCCTTGACAGGGGAACCGGGGAGCTGTTTTTT

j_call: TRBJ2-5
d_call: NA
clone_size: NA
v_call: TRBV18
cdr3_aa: CASSPLTAQETQYF
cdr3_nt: TGTGCCAGCTCACCACTCACAGCTCAAGAGACCCAGTACTTC

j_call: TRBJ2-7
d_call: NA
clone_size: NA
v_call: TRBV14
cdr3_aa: CASSQDLSSEQYF
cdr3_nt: TGTGCCAGCAGCCAAGATCTCTCCTCCGAGCAGTACTTC

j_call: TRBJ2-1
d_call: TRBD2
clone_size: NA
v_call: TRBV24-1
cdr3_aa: CATRGAGVDEQFF
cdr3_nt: TGTGCCACCAGAGGCGCGGGAGTCGATGAGCAGTTCTTC

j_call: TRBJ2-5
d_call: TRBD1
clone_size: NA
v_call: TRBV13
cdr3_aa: CASSRGTVETQYF
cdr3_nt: TGTGCCAGCAGCAGGGGGACAGTTGAGACCCAGTACTTC

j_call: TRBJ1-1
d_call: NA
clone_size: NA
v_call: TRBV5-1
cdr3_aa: CASSSGWGNTEAFF
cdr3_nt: TGCGCCAGCAGCTCCGGTTGGGGAAACACTGAAGCTTTCTTT

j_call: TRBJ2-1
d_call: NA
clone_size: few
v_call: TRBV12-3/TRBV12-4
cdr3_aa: CASTPNPDIEQFF
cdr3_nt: TGTGCCAGCACCCCAAATCCAGACATTGAGCAGTTCTTC

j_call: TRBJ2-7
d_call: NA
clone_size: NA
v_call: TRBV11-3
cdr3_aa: CASSLGVGASREQYF
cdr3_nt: TGTGCCAGCAGCTTAGGAGTGGGAGCCTCTCGCGAGCAGTACTTC

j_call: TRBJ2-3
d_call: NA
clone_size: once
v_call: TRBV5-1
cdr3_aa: CASSLALFTDTQYF
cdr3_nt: TGCGCCAGCAGCTTGGCCCTTTTCACAGATACGCAGTATTTT

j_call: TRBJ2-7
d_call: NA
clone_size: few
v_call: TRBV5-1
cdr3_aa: CASSLAPGQTYEQYF
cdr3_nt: TGCGCCAGCAGCTTGGCCCCTGGACAGACCTACGAGCAGTACTTC

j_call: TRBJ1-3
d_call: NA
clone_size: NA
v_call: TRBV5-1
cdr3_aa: CASSLSYSGNTIYF
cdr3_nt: TGCGCCAGCAGCTTGAGCTACTCTGGAAACACCATATATTTT

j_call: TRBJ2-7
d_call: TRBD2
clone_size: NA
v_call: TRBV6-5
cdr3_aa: CASSPRSGSSYEQYF
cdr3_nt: TGTGCCAGCAGCCCCCGAAGCGGGAGCTCCTACGAGCAGTACTTC

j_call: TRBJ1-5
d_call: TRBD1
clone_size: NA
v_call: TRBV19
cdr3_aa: CASSPGQGYQPQHF
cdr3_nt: TGTGCCAGTAGTCCGGGACAGGGGTATCAGCCCCAGCATTTT

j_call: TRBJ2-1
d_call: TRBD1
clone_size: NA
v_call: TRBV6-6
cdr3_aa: CASSYLGGQGAGEQFF
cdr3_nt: TGTGCCAGCAGTTACCTCGGGGGACAGGGGGCTGGTGAGCAGTTCTTC

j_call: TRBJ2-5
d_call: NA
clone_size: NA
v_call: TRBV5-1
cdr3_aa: CASSLVTGEQETQYF
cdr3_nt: TGCGCCAGCAGCTTGGTGACCGGAGAACAAGAGACCCAGTACTTC

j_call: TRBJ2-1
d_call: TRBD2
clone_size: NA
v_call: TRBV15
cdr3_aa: CATSRSGGARNEQFF
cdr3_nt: TGTGCCACCAGCAGAAGCGGGGGGGCTCGCAATGAGCAGTTCTTC

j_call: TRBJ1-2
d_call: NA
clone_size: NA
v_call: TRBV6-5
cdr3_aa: CASSHTGVQNYGYTF
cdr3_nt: TGTGCCAGCAGTCATACCGGTGTCCAAAACTATGGCTACACCTTC

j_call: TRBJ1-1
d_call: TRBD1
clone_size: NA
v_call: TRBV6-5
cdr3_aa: CASKRTGTNTEAFF
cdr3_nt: TGTGCCAGCAAACGGACAGGGACGAACACTGAAGCTTTCTTT

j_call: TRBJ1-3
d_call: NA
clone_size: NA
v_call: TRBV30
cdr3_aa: CAWSPTSSGNTIYF
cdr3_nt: TGTGCCTGGAGCCCCACTAGCTCTGGAAACACCATATATTTT

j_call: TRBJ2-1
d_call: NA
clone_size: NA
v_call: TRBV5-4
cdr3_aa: CASSSRTAFSYNEQFF
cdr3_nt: TGTGCCAGCAGCTCCCGGACAGCCTTTTCCTACAATGAGCAGTTCTTC

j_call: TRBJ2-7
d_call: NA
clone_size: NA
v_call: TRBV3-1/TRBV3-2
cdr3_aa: CASSQAPVSYEQYF
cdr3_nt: TGTGCCAGCAGCCAAGCCCCAGTCTCCTACGAGCAGTACTTC

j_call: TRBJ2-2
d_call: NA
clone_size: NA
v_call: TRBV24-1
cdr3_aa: CATKGTPNTGELFF
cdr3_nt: TGTGCCACCAAGGGGACTCCAAACACCGGGGAGCTGTTTTTT

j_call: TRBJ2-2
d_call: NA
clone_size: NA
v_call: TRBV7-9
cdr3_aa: CASKAWDSATGELFF
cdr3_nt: TGTGCCAGCAAAGCTTGGGACTCGGCGACCGGGGAGCTGTTTTTT

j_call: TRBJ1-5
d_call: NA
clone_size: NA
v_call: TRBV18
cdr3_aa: CASSPDPGGDQPQHF
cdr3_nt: TGTGCCAGCTCACCCGACCCAGGAGGGGACCAGCCCCAGCATTTT

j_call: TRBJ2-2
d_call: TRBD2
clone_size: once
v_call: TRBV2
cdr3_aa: CASSETRTSGSGELFF
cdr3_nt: TGTGCCAGCAGTGAAACTCGTACTAGCGGGAGCGGGGAGCTGTTTTTT

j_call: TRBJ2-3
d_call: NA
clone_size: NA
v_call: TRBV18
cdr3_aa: CASSPPGRTDTQYF
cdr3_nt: TGTGCCAGCTCACCACCTGGACGCACAGATACGCAGTATTTT

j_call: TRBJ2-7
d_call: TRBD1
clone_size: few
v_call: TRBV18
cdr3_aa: CASSPLGQGFHEQYF
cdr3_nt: TGTGCCAGCTCACCATTGGGACAGGGGTTCCACGAGCAGTACTTC

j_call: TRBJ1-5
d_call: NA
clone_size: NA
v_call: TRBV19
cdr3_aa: CASSIRADGQPQHF
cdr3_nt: TGTGCCAGTAGTATACGCGCTGACGGACAGCCCCAGCATTTT

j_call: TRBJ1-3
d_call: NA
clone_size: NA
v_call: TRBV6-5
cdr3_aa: CASSYSGEAVGNTIYF
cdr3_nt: TGTGCCAGCAGTTACTCCGGGGAAGCGGTCGGAAACACCATATATTTT

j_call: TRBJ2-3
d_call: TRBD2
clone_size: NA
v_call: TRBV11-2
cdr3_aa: CASNHREAGVTQYF
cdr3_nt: TGTGCCAGCAACCATAGGGAAGCGGGGGTTACGCAGTATTTT

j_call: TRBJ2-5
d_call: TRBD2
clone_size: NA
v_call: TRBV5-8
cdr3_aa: CASSSPGGTETQYF
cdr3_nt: TGTGCCAGCAGCTCCCCCGGGGGGACGGAGACCCAGTACTTC

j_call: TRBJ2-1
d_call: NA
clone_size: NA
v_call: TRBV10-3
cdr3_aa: CAITPTAGNEQFF
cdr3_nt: TGTGCCATCACCCCGACTGCCGGGAATGAGCAGTTCTTC

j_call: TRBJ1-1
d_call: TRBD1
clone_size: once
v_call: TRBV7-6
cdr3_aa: CASSPGQGAGSEAFF
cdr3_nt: TGTGCCAGCAGCCCGGGACAGGGGGCGGGGTCTGAAGCTTTCTTT

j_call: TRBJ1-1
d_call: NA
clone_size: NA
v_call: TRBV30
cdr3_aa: CAWSIQGLTEAFF
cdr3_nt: TGTGCCTGGAGTATTCAGGGACTCACTGAAGCTTTCTTT

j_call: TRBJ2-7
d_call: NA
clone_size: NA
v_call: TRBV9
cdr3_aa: CASRAEGGLYEQYF
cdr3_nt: TGTGCCAGCAGAGCAGAGGGCGGGCTCTACGAGCAGTACTTC

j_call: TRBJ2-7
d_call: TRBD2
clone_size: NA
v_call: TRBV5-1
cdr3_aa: CASSLAGTSGSGAYEQYF
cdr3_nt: TGCGCCAGCAGCTTGGCAGGGACTAGCGGGAGTGGGGCCTACGAGCAGTACTTC

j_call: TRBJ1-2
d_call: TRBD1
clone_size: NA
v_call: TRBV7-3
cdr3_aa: CASSLTGAVGGYTF
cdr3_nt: TGTGCCAGCAGCTTGACAGGGGCCGTGGGTGGCTACACCTTC

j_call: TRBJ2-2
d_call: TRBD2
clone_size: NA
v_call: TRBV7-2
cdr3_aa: CASSLAQAGAGGELFF
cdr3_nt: TGTGCCAGCAGCTTAGCCCAAGCGGGGGCGGGCGGGGAGCTGTTTTTT

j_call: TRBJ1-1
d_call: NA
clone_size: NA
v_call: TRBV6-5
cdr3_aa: CASTTGGTPNTEAFF
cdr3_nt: TGTGCCAGCACCACCGGCGGGACACCAAACACTGAAGCTTTCTTT

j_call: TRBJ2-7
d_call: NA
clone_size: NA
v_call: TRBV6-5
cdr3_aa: CASSRPTDYEQYF
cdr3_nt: TGTGCCAGCAGTCGACCGACAGACTACGAGCAGTACTTC

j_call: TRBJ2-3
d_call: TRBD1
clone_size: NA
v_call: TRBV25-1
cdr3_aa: CASSALAGTGYGTDTQYF
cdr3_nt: TGTGCCAGCAGTGCCCTGGCCGGGACAGGGTATGGCACAGATACGCAGTATTTT

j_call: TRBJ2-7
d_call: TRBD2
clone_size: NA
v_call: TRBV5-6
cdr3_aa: CASSASGTSRRPQYF
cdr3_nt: TGTGCCAGCAGCGCCTCCGGGACTAGCAGGAGGCCCCAGTACTTC

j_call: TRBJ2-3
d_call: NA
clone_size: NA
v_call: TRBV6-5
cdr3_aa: CASSRKQGRGDTQYF
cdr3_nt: TGTGCCAGCAGTAGAAAACAGGGGAGGGGAGATACGCAGTATTTT